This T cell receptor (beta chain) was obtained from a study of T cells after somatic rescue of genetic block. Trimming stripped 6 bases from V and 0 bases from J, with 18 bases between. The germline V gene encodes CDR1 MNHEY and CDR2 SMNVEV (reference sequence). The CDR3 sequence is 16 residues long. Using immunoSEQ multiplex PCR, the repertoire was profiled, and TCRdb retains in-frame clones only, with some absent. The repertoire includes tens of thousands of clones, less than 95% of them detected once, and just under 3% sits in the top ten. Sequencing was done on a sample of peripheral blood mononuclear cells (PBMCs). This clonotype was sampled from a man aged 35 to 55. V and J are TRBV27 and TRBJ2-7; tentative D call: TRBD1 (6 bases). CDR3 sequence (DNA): TGTGCCAGCAGGCAGGGTGGGACACGAGGCTCCTACGAGCAGTACTTC. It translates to CASRQGGTRGSYEQYF.